This TCR beta chain was recovered during a study of T cell responses to AZD1222 COVID-19 vaccine. Some clones are missing from TCRdb's copy, which holds only in-frame ones; the method was immunoSEQ multiplex PCR. The data contain 100,000 to 150,000 clones, 90% of them singletons. The CDR3 is made up of 12 amino acids. Trimming stripped 5 bases from V and 2 bases from J, with 6 bases between. Germline loops: CDR1 MDHEN, CDR2 SYDVKM. This sequence originates from an adult in good health. The chain is built from TRBV28 and TRBJ1-2, with D hard to call. The specimen comprised peripheral blood, sampled on day 0 of AZD1222 vaccination. The CDR3 reads CASSPRNYGYTF. The CDR3 coding sequence is TGTGCCAGCAGTCCCCGAAACTATGGCTACACCTTC.